A selection of T cell receptor beta chains follows, all from one sample in a study of T-cell reconstitution after alpha-beta-depleted transplantation in children. TCRdb fed the PCR reads into MiXCR, producing one record per CDR3 protein. The data show around 700,000 distinct CDR3 sequences, around 14% seen once. Sequencing was performed on PBMCs, taken before TCRalphabeta/CD19-depleted stem cell transplant. The receptors were sampled from a girl aged 2-10 years with congenital amegakaryocytic thrombocytopenia, due to receive a stem cell transplant. Both conserved end residues are trimmed from each CDR3. Fields, in order: V gene, D gene, J gene, clone size, CDR3 protein. D genes are given only for firm matches. The listing skips clone size in some rows; elsewhere it reads once, few, many or a size class.

v_call: TRBV7-9
d_call: .
j_call: TRBJ2-3
clone_size: .
cdr3_aa: AIFWVPAEPTDTQY

v_call: TRBV11-2
d_call: TRBD2
j_call: TRBJ2-1
clone_size: .
cdr3_aa: ASSLDDLGLVDRGNEQF

v_call: TRBV3-1
d_call: TRBD1
j_call: TRBJ2-7
clone_size: many
cdr3_aa: ASSLHRQGGSYEQY

v_call: TRBV12-3/TRBV12-4
d_call: TRBD2
j_call: TRBJ2-1
clone_size: .
cdr3_aa: ASSSSSGRDNEQF

v_call: TRBV12-3/TRBV12-4
d_call: .
j_call: TRBJ2-3
clone_size: many
cdr3_aa: ASSGDPLLTDTQY

v_call: TRBV20-1
d_call: .
j_call: TRBJ2-7
clone_size: many
cdr3_aa: SARDLKVPWEQY

v_call: TRBV7-9
d_call: .
j_call: TRBJ2-1
clone_size: many
cdr3_aa: ASSLKYSAVYNEQF

v_call: TRBV7-7
d_call: TRBD1
j_call: TRBJ2-3
clone_size: many
cdr3_aa: ASSLGETGTQY

v_call: TRBV6-2/TRBV6-3
d_call: .
j_call: TRBJ2-1
clone_size: many
cdr3_aa: ASSYFYEQF

v_call: TRBV20-1
d_call: .
j_call: TRBJ1-5
clone_size: .
cdr3_aa: SARDPGGGNQPQH

v_call: TRBV5-8
d_call: TRBD2
j_call: TRBJ2-3
clone_size: many
cdr3_aa: AGGTRSTDTQY

v_call: TRBV9
d_call: .
j_call: TRBJ1-3
clone_size: .
cdr3_aa: ASSERLGGSGNTIY

v_call: TRBV5-1
d_call: TRBD1
j_call: TRBJ2-1
clone_size: few
cdr3_aa: ASSFTQGNEQF

v_call: TRBV7-9
d_call: .
j_call: TRBJ2-1
clone_size: .
cdr3_aa: ASSPLGLLPYNEQF

v_call: TRBV5-1
d_call: TRBD1
j_call: TRBJ2-1
clone_size: few
cdr3_aa: ASSGYRGQRRYNEQF

v_call: TRBV5-1
d_call: .
j_call: TRBJ2-3
clone_size: .
cdr3_aa: ASSLEDPRGTQY

v_call: TRBV6-2/TRBV6-3
d_call: .
j_call: TRBJ2-7
clone_size: few
cdr3_aa: ASSYLWPRKTYEQY

v_call: TRBV29-1
d_call: .
j_call: TRBJ2-3
clone_size: many
cdr3_aa: SMLEDRWGNTQY

v_call: TRBV5-1
d_call: .
j_call: TRBJ2-5
clone_size: few
cdr3_aa: ASSLGPGAQETQY

v_call: TRBV20-1
d_call: .
j_call: TRBJ2-5
clone_size: few
cdr3_aa: SARDLQTSETQY

v_call: TRBV20-1
d_call: .
j_call: TRBJ2-7
clone_size: .
cdr3_aa: SASGSGALEQY

v_call: TRBV5-1
d_call: .
j_call: TRBJ1-4
clone_size: .
cdr3_aa: ASSLQVSGEKLF

v_call: TRBV29-1
d_call: TRBD2
j_call: TRBJ2-1
clone_size: few
cdr3_aa: SVDGTSSYNEQF

v_call: TRBV20-1
d_call: .
j_call: TRBJ2-2
clone_size: many
cdr3_aa: SATGWDTGELF

v_call: TRBV28
d_call: TRBD2
j_call: TRBJ2-5
clone_size: many
cdr3_aa: ASSGLAGVKTQY

v_call: TRBV11-2
d_call: .
j_call: TRBJ2-1
clone_size: .
cdr3_aa: AGSLSNYNEQF

v_call: TRBV20-1
d_call: TRBD1
j_call: TRBJ1-1
clone_size: many
cdr3_aa: SAYPGTVNTEAF

v_call: TRBV29-1
d_call: TRBD2
j_call: TRBJ2-5
clone_size: many
cdr3_aa: SVEGASGGGETQY

v_call: TRBV7-2
d_call: .
j_call: TRBJ2-5
clone_size: .
cdr3_aa: ASSLGSDSKTQY

v_call: TRBV20-1
d_call: TRBD1
j_call: TRBJ1-5
clone_size: few
cdr3_aa: SATTGAINQPQH

v_call: TRBV12-3/TRBV12-4
d_call: TRBD1
j_call: TRBJ1-6
clone_size: many
cdr3_aa: ASRPGQGDSPLH